This record concerns one T cell receptor beta chain sequence. What it binds is unknown. Some clones are missing from TCRdb's copy, which holds only in-frame ones; the method was immunoSEQ multiplex PCR. The data contain around 70,000 clones, 81% of them seen just once; the ten biggest clones take up approximately 5%. The sample comes from a study of OX40 agonist ivuxolimab in advanced cancers. For the study at large: Three dose-escalation patients had partial responses: one with hepatocellular carcinoma and two with cutaneous melanoma.

Study conclusions and caveats: Several nonresponders also turned out to have low normalized T-cell clonal expansion.

The material was CD4+ or CD8+ T cells sorted from blood, obtained in a trial of the OX40 agonist ivuxolimab. The sequence was collected from an adult with an advanced solid tumor such as melanoma, head and neck, liver or kidney cancer.

The CDR3 region has the DNA TGTGCCAGCAGCTCCCCCCTGGGGCCTGAGAGGCAGCCCCAGCATTTT. This encodes CASSSPLGPERQPQHF. The rearrangement joins TRBV11-3 to TRBJ1-5, with D possibly TRBD1 on 5 matching bases. Germline assignment: CDR1 SGHNT and CDR2 YENEEA. The CDR3 is made up of 16 amino acids. V was shortened by 4 bases and J by 7 bases, with 20 bases between the two germline ends. Complete variable domain (other parts from reference TRBV11-3 and TRBJ1-5): EAGVVQSPRYKIIEKKQPVAFWCNPISGHNTLYWYLQNLGQGPELLIRYENEEAVDDSQLPKDRFSAERLKGVDSTLKIQPAELGDSAVYLCASSSPLGPERQPQHFGDGTRLSIL.